These T cell receptor beta chains were read from a single sample in a study of early T cells in non-severe SARS-CoV-2 infection. MiXCR, applied by TCRdb to the 5' RACE reads, yields one record per CDR3 protein. The sample includes some 82,000 distinct CDR3 sequences, 12% of them seen just once. The source material was whole blood. All receptors derive from an adult who was a healthcare worker with PCR-confirmed SARS-CoV-2 infection or an uninfected control (not recorded which). Both conserved end residues are part of each CDR3. D genes are given only for firm matches. Clone size is stated in some rows and not others, as once, few, many or a class when expanded.

J gene: TRBJ2-1
clone size: many
D gene: NA
V gene: TRBV29-1
CDR3 protein: CSVAPKSSYNEQFF
CDR3 DNA: TGCAGCGTGGCCCCTAAAAGCTCCTACAATGAGCAGTTCTTC

J gene: TRBJ1-2
clone size: many
D gene: NA
V gene: TRBV18
CDR3 protein: CASSPSGAGDGYTF
CDR3 DNA: TGTGCCAGCTCACCCTCCGGGGCAGGGGATGGCTACACCTTC

J gene: TRBJ2-4
clone size: NA
D gene: NA
V gene: TRBV3-1
CDR3 protein: CASSFRLVWTKNIQYF
CDR3 DNA: TGTGCCAGCAGCTTTCGACTAGTCTGGACCAAAAACATTCAGTACTTC

J gene: TRBJ1-2
clone size: few
D gene: TRBD1
V gene: TRBV24-1
CDR3 protein: CATSDRIPDRARDYGYTF
CDR3 DNA: TGTGCCACCAGTGACCGAATTCCTGACAGGGCGAGAGACTATGGCTACACCTTC

J gene: TRBJ2-1
clone size: many
D gene: NA
V gene: TRBV29-1
CDR3 protein: CSVPMGDWSYNEQFF
CDR3 DNA: TGCAGCGTTCCTATGGGGGACTGGTCCTACAATGAGCAGTTCTTC

J gene: TRBJ1-1
clone size: many
D gene: NA
V gene: TRBV5-1
CDR3 protein: CASSWTLGTEAFF
CDR3 DNA: TGCGCCAGCAGCTGGACATTAGGGACTGAAGCTTTCTTT

J gene: TRBJ1-3
clone size: many
D gene: NA
V gene: TRBV7-3
CDR3 protein: CASSLDTGNTIYF
CDR3 DNA: TGTGCCAGCAGCCTGGACACTGGAAACACCATATATTTT

J gene: TRBJ2-3
clone size: NA
D gene: TRBD2
V gene: TRBV5-1
CDR3 protein: CASSLPTSGPSTDTQYF
CDR3 DNA: TGCGCCAGCAGCTTGCCGACTAGCGGGCCCTCCACAGATACGCAGTATTTT

J gene: TRBJ1-1
clone size: NA
D gene: NA
V gene: TRBV6-5
CDR3 protein: CASRQPVSTGSPEAFF
CDR3 DNA: TGTGCCAGCAGACAACCCGTCTCCACAGGGAGCCCTGAAGCTTTCTTT

J gene: TRBJ1-2
clone size: NA
D gene: TRBD1
V gene: TRBV6-5
CDR3 protein: CASNNRGGQERANYGYTF
CDR3 DNA: TGTGCCAGCAACAACCGGGGGGGACAGGAGAGAGCTAACTATGGCTACACCTTC

J gene: TRBJ2-2
clone size: many
D gene: NA
V gene: TRBV12-5
CDR3 protein: CASGSDITGELFF
CDR3 DNA: TGTGCTAGTGGTTCGGACATTACCGGGGAGCTGTTTTTT

J gene: TRBJ2-7
clone size: many
D gene: TRBD1
V gene: TRBV11-2
CDR3 protein: CASSFTGGHEQYF
CDR3 DNA: TGTGCCAGCAGCTTCACAGGGGGGCACGAGCAGTACTTC

J gene: TRBJ2-1
clone size: NA
D gene: TRBD2
V gene: TRBV7-6
CDR3 protein: CASSPVPSGNNEQFF
CDR3 DNA: TGTGCCAGCAGCCCAGTGCCTAGCGGTAACAATGAGCAGTTCTTC

J gene: TRBJ1-2
clone size: NA
D gene: NA
V gene: TRBV9
CDR3 protein: CASSLLIEGMSGYTF
CDR3 DNA: TGTGCCAGCAGCCTACTGATAGAGGGGATGAGTGGCTACACCTTC

J gene: TRBJ2-2
clone size: many
D gene: TRBD2
V gene: TRBV19
CDR3 protein: CAASETSVGTGELFF
CDR3 DNA: TGTGCCGCCAGCGAGACTAGCGTCGGGACCGGGGAGCTGTTTTTT

J gene: TRBJ2-3
clone size: few
D gene: NA
V gene: TRBV20-1
CDR3 protein: CSARGAVGGALVDTQYF
CDR3 DNA: TGCAGTGCTAGAGGGGCTGTGGGGGGCGCATTGGTAGATACGCAGTATTTT

J gene: TRBJ1-1
clone size: many
D gene: NA
V gene: TRBV29-1
CDR3 protein: CSVVDRPSNTEAFF
CDR3 DNA: TGCAGCGTTGTAGACAGGCCTTCCAATACTGAAGCTTTCTTT

J gene: TRBJ2-5
clone size: few
D gene: TRBD1
V gene: TRBV2
CDR3 protein: CASSEAGGRVETQYF
CDR3 DNA: TGTGCCAGCAGTGAAGCAGGGGGCAGGGTAGAGACCCAGTACTTC

J gene: TRBJ2-7
clone size: NA
D gene: NA
V gene: TRBV19
CDR3 protein: CASSIGPFWDEQYF
CDR3 DNA: TGTGCCAGTAGTATAGGCCCCTTTTGGGACGAGCAGTACTTC

J gene: TRBJ1-2
clone size: few
D gene: TRBD1
V gene: TRBV7-8
CDR3 protein: CASSSRQGFYGYTF
CDR3 DNA: TGTGCCAGCAGCTCCCGACAGGGCTTCTATGGCTACACCTTC

J gene: TRBJ2-6
clone size: NA
D gene: TRBD1
V gene: TRBV19
CDR3 protein: CASSVNDRAVSGANVLTF
CDR3 DNA: TGTGCCAGTAGTGTTAATGACAGGGCCGTTTCTGGGGCCAACGTCCTGACTTTC

J gene: TRBJ2-7
clone size: many
D gene: TRBD2
V gene: TRBV2
CDR3 protein: CASSAWLADTDF
CDR3 DNA: TGTGCCAGCAGTGCATGGCTAGCGGATACGGACTTC

J gene: TRBJ2-4
clone size: NA
D gene: NA
V gene: TRBV21-1
CDR3 protein: CASSKEGMPKNIQYF
CDR3 DNA: TGTGCCAGCAGCAAAGAGGGGATGCCAAAAAACATTCAGTACTTC

J gene: TRBJ2-1
clone size: NA
D gene: NA
V gene: TRBV6-1
CDR3 protein: CASSVNDADEQFF
CDR3 DNA: TGTGCCAGCAGTGTAAACGACGCAGATGAGCAGTTCTTC

J gene: TRBJ2-7
clone size: many
D gene: TRBD2
V gene: TRBV2
CDR3 protein: CASSEGLAGSYEQYF
CDR3 DNA: TGTGCCAGCAGTGAAGGGCTAGCGGGCTCCTACGAGCAGTACTTC

J gene: TRBJ2-5
clone size: NA
D gene: NA
V gene: TRBV9
CDR3 protein: CASSVGDSDETQYF
CDR3 DNA: TGTGCCAGCAGCGTAGGAGATAGCGACGAGACCCAGTACTTC

J gene: TRBJ2-7
clone size: NA
D gene: TRBD2
V gene: TRBV10-3
CDR3 protein: CAISEKLAREQYF
CDR3 DNA: TGTGCCATCAGTGAGAAACTAGCGCGCGAGCAGTACTTC

J gene: TRBJ2-7
clone size: NA
D gene: NA
V gene: TRBV6-2/TRBV6-3
CDR3 protein: CASTNTGYEQYF
CDR3 DNA: TGTGCCAGCACCAACACAGGGTACGAGCAGTACTTC

J gene: TRBJ2-3
clone size: few
D gene: TRBD1
V gene: TRBV20-1
CDR3 protein: CSASPGQVLTDTQYF
CDR3 DNA: TGCAGTGCTAGCCCGGGACAGGTACTTACAGATACGCAGTATTTT

J gene: TRBJ2-5
clone size: NA
D gene: TRBD2
V gene: TRBV28
CDR3 protein: CASSLSGTSLQETQYF
CDR3 DNA: TGTGCCAGCAGTCTTTCCGGGACTAGCTTGCAAGAGACCCAGTACTTC

J gene: TRBJ1-5
clone size: many
D gene: TRBD1
V gene: TRBV4-2
CDR3 protein: CASSHIGTGEWPQHF
CDR3 DNA: TGTGCCAGCAGCCATATAGGGACAGGGGAGTGGCCCCAGCATTTT

J gene: TRBJ2-7
clone size: many
D gene: NA
V gene: TRBV28
CDR3 protein: CASSRRGLHYEQYF
CDR3 DNA: TGTGCCAGCAGTCGCCGGGGCCTACACTACGAGCAGTACTTC

J gene: TRBJ2-1
clone size: many
D gene: TRBD2
V gene: TRBV9
CDR3 protein: CASSALVVAGVQEQFF
CDR3 DNA: TGTGCCAGCAGCGCCCTGGTGGTAGCGGGAGTGCAGGAGCAGTTCTTC

J gene: TRBJ2-1
clone size: many
D gene: TRBD2
V gene: TRBV12-3/TRBV12-4
CDR3 protein: CASSLGLAGGRKQFF
CDR3 DNA: TGTGCCAGCAGTTTAGGACTAGCGGGGGGGCGAAAGCAGTTCTTC

J gene: TRBJ2-5
clone size: NA
D gene: NA
V gene: TRBV29-1
CDR3 protein: CSAQQKETQYF
CDR3 DNA: TGCAGCGCGCAACAGAAGGAGACCCAGTACTTC

J gene: TRBJ1-2
clone size: NA
D gene: TRBD1
V gene: TRBV3-1
CDR3 protein: CASSRGQGSYGYTF
CDR3 DNA: TGTGCCAGCAGCCGCGGACAGGGAAGCTATGGCTACACCTTC

J gene: TRBJ2-3
clone size: many
D gene: TRBD1
V gene: TRBV7-8
CDR3 protein: CASSLSPTGAHTQYF
CDR3 DNA: TGTGCCAGCAGCTTATCCCCCACAGGGGCCCATACGCAGTATTTT

J gene: TRBJ2-1
clone size: many
D gene: TRBD2
V gene: TRBV5-4
CDR3 protein: CASSRGSGGLYNEQFF
CDR3 DNA: TGTGCCAGCAGCAGGGGGAGCGGGGGCCTATACAATGAGCAGTTCTTC

J gene: TRBJ1-5
clone size: once
D gene: NA
V gene: TRBV18
CDR3 protein: CASSLDQGGGNQPQHF
CDR3 DNA: TGTGCCAGCTCACTGGATCAGGGTGGGGGTAATCAGCCCCAGCATTTT

J gene: TRBJ2-1
clone size: few
D gene: NA
V gene: TRBV6-5
CDR3 protein: CASSYSGAGDHAEQFF
CDR3 DNA: TGTGCCAGCAGTTACTCGGGGGCGGGAGATCATGCTGAGCAGTTCTTC

J gene: TRBJ2-1
clone size: few
D gene: TRBD2
V gene: TRBV28
CDR3 protein: CASRPGGSSYNEQFF
CDR3 DNA: TGTGCCAGCCGACCCGGGGGGAGCTCCTACAATGAGCAGTTCTTC